This record covers a single T cell receptor (beta chain). This sample is drawn from a study of PD-1 blockade in classical Hodgkin lymphoma. Sequencing was performed with immunoSEQ multiplex PCR; in TCRdb, only in-frame clones are kept and a portion is missing. This sample has around 17,000 clones, with 70% to 90% found just once. The V gene lost 3 bases and the J gene lost 3 bases, with 15 bases spanning the gap. This CDR3 is built from 15 residues. In germline, CDR1 is LGHNA, CDR2 YNFKEQ. Every patient had relapsed following autologous stem cell transplantation, and cohorts differed in brentuximab vedotin exposure. The authors purified CD4+ T cells from thawed PBMCs by magnetic negative selection.

Sequenced here: CD4+ T cells from blood, sampled at baseline. The gene calls are TRBV4-2 and TRBJ2-7, with a tentative D call TRBD1 (6 bases). The clonotype originates from a human donor with classical Hodgkin lymphoma. The CDR3, as DNA: TGTGCCAGCAGCCATCTACAGGGTGGGGTCTACGAGCAGTACTTC. It specifies CASSHLQGGVYEQYF.